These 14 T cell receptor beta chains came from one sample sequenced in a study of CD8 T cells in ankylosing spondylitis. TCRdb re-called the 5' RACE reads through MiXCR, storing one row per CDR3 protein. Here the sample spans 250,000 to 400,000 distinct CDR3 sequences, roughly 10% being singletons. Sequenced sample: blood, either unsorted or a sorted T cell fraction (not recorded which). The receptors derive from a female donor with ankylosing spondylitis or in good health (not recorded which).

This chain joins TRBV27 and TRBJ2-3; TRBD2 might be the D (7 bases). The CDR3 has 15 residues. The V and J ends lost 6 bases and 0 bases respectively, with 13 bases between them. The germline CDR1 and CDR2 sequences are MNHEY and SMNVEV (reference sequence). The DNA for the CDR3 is TGTGCCAGCAGACTTGGGGGGGCTAGCACAGATACGCAGTATTTT. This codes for CASRLGGASTDTQYF.

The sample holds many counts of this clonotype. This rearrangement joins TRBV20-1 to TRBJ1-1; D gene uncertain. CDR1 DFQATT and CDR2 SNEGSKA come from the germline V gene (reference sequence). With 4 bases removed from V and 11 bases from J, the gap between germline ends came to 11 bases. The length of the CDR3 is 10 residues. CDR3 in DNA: TGCAGTGCTACGACATTCACGGCTTTCTTT. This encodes CSATTFTAFF.

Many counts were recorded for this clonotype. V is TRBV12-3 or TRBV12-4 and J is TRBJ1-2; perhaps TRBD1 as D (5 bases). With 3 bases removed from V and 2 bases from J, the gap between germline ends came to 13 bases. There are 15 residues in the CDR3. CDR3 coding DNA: TGTGCCAGCAGTTTCAGGACACGCTCCAACTATGGCTACACCTTC. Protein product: CASSFRTRSNYGYTF.

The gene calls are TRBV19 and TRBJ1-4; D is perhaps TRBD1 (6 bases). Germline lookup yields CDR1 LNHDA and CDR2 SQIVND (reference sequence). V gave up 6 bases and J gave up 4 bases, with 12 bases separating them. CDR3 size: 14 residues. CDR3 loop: CASSPRGLNEKLFF. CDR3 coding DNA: TGTGCCAGTAGCCCGCGGGGGCTTAATGAAAAACTGTTTTTT.

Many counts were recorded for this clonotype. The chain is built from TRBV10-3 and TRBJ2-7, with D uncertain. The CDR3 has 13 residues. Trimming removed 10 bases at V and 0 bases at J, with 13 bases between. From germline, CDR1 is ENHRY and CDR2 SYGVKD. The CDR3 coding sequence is TGTGCCAGCACTCATACTTACTCCTACGAGCAGTACTTC. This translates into CASTHTYSYEQYF.

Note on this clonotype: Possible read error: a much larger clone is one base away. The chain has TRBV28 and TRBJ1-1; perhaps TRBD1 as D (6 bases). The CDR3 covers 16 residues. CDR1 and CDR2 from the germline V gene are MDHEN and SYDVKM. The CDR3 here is CASSLKWRWGDTEDFF. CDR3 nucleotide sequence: TGTGCCAGCAGTTTGAAGTGGAGGTGGGGGGACACTGAAGATTTCTTT.

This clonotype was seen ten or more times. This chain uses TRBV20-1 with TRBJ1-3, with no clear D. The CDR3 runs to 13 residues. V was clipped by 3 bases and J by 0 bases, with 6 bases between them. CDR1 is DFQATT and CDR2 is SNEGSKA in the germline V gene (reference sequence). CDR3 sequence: CSARTNSGNTIYF. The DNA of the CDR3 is TGCAGTGCTAGGACAAACTCTGGAAACACCATATATTTT.

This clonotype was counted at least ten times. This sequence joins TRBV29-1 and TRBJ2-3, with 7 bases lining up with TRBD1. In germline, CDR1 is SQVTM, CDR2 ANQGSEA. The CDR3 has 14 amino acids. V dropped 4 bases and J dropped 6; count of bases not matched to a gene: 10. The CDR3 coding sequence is TGCAGCGTTGTGAACAGGGGATCGGGGGATACGCAGTATTTT. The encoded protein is CSVVNRGSGDTQYF.

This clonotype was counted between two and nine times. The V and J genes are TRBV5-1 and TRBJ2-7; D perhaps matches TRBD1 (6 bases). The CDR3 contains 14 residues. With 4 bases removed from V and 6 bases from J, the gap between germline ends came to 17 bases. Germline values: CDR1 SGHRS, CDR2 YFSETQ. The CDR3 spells CASSPHLGQFEQYF. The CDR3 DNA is TGCGCCAGCAGCCCACATCTAGGACAGTTCGAGCAGTACTTC.

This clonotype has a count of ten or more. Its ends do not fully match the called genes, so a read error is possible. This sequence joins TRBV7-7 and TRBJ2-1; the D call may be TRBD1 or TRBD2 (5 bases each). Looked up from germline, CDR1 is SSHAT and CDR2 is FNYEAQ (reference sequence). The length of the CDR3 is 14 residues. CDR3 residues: CASSLGRAGDEQFF. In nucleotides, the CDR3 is TGTGCTAGCAGCTTAGGCAGGGCGGGCGATGAGCAGTTCTTC. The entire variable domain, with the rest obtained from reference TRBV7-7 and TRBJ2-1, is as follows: GAGVSQSPRYKVTKRGQDVTLRCDPISSHATLYWYQQALGQGPEFLTYFNYEAQPDKSGLPSDRFSAERPEGSISTLTIQRTEQRDSAMYRCASSLGRAGDEQFFGPGTRLTVL.

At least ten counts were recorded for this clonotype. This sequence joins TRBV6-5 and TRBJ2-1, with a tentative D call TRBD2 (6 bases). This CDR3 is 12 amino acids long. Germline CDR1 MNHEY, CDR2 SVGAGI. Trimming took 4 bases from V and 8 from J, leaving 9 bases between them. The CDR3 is CASSFGGHEQFF. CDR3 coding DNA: TGTGCCAGCAGTTTTGGAGGGCATGAGCAGTTCTTC.

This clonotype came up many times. This chain's CDR3 is CASSLAWTDYGYTF. DNA of the CDR3: TGTGCCAGCAGCTTGGCCTGGACCGACTATGGCTACACCTTC. The rearrangement uses TRBV5-6 and TRBJ1-2; no definite D call. Trimming stripped 0 bases from V and 3 bases from J, with 9 bases between. The CDR3 is made up of 14 amino acids. Germline loops: CDR1 SGHDT, CDR2 YYEEEE.

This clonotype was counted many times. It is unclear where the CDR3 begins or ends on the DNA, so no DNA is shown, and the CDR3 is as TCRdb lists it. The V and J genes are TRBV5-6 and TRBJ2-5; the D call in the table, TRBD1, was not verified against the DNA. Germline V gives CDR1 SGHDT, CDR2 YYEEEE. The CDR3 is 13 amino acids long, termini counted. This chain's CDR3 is CASSLWGTGNEYF.

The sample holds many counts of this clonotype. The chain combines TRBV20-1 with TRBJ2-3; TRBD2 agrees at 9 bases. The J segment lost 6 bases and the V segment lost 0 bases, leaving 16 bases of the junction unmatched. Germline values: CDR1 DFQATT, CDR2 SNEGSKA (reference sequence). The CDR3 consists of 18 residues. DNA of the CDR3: TGCAGTGCTAGAGATCTGGGGCGTGGCGGGGGGGCATGGGATACGCAGTATTTT. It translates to CSARDLGRGGGAWDTQYF.